Shown below are 27 T cell receptor beta chains from a single sample sequenced in a study of T-cell memory formation after mild COVID-19. TCRdb re-called the 5' RACE reads through MiXCR, storing one row per CDR3 protein. The table has 250,000 to 350,000 distinct CDR3 sequences, more than 13% seen once; the top ten hold 21%. The sample comprised PBMCs or a T cell subset sorted from them (not recorded which). All receptors derive from a man younger than 35 who had mild COVID-19 (a few samples of this study predate the infection). Cell type and time point are not known.

This clonotype was detected only a few times. The CDR3 DNA sequence: TGCGCCAGCAGCTTTGCGGGACGGTCCTACGAGCAGTACTTC. Its protein is CASSFAGRSYEQYF. The genes are TRBV5-1 and TRBJ2-7; possible D gene TRBD2, 6 bases. Trimming took off 2 bases at V and 1 base at J, with 10 bases between the two ends. This CDR3 contains 14 residues. CDR1 and CDR2 (germline): SGHRS, YFSETQ.

This clonotype has a handful of counts. V gene TRBV7-3 combines with J gene TRBJ2-3, with 7 bases fitting TRBD2. After removal of 5 bases from V and 2 bases from J, the junction contained 7 bases not matched to a gene. The germline V gene has CDR1 SGHTA and CDR2 FQGTGA. This CDR3 comprises 15 residues. The CDR3, as DNA: TGTGCCAGCAGCGCCTCTAGCGGACTCACAGATACGCAGTATTTT. Encoded protein: CASSASSGLTDTQYF.

This clonotype was detected a few times. The chain couples TRBV6-2 or TRBV6-3 to TRBJ2-7; D is perhaps TRBD1 (6 bases). The V gene's germline CDR1 is MNHEY and CDR2 SVGEGT. CDR3 length: 14 amino acids. Trimming removed 9 bases from V and 6 bases from J, with 21 bases in between. The CDR3 spells CARIQGLPEIEQYV. CDR3 bases: TGTGCCAGGATACAGGGATTACCCGAAATCGAGCAGTACGTC.

In the case of this clonotype: One end of the junction fails to match germline, which may point to a read error. This chain links TRBV6-6 with TRBJ2-1; 8 bases line up with TRBD1. The CDR3 covers 13 residues. From germline, CDR1 is MNHNY and CDR2 SVGAGI (reference sequence). As DNA, the CDR3 is TGTGCCAGCGGTTACAGGGGGTACGATGAGCAGTTCTTC. It encodes CASGYRGYDEQFF.

For the CDR3, the DNA is TGCAGCGGTGGACTAGCGGGGACCAATACGCAGTATTTT. It encodes CSGGLAGTNTQYF. The chain couples TRBV29-1 to TRBJ2-3; 12 positions match TRBD2. This CDR3 is 13 amino acids long. J lost 7 bases, V lost 7 bases, and 6 bases had no gene match. Germline V gene lookup returns CDR1 SQVTM and CDR2 ANQGSEA.

This chain joins TRBV6-5 and TRBJ2-3; 8 nucleotides align to TRBD2. The length of the CDR3 is 16 residues. The V and J ends lost 5 bases and 5 bases, in that order; junction bases with no gene match: 12. Germline-derived CDR1 and CDR2 are MNHEY and SVGAGI. This CDR3 is CASSRRAGGRGDTQYF. The CDR3 bases are TGTGCCAGCAGTAGACGGGCGGGGGGACGGGGAGATACGCAGTATTTT.

This clonotype was detected only a few times. J is TRBJ2-1 and V is TRBV7-2; tentative D call: TRBD1 (6 bases). This CDR3 region has 13 residues. V lost 6 bases, J lost 8 bases, and 14 bases lay in between. Germline assignment: CDR1 SGHTA and CDR2 FQGNSA. In DNA form, the CDR3 reads TGTGCCAGCAGTTTCAGGGGTAGCGATGAGCAGTTCTTC. This codes for CASSFRGSDEQFF.

This clonotype appeared a few times. The chain carries TRBV12-5 and TRBJ2-3, with TRBD2 as a possible D gene (5 bases). This CDR3 is 13 amino acids long. In germline, CDR1 is LGHNT, CDR2 FRNRAP. Trimming removed 6 bases from V and 6 bases from J, with 13 bases in between. The CDR3 nucleotides read TGTGCTAGTGGAATAGGGAGTTACGATACGCAGTATTTT. Translation gives CASGIGSYDTQYF.

The rearrangement uses TRBV6-2 or TRBV6-3 and TRBJ2-7, with D perhaps matching TRBD1 (6 bases). The CDR3 has 13 residues. The germline V gene encodes CDR1 MNHEY and CDR2 SVGEGT. Between the trimmed V and J ends, which lost 5 bases and 6 bases, there was a span of 14 bases. The CDR3 bases are TGTGCCAGCAGTCGGGACACGAGGGTCGAGCAGTACTTC. As protein: CASSRDTRVEQYF.

V gene TRBV4-1 combines with J gene TRBJ1-2; no firm D call. V gave up 0 bases and J gave up 5 bases, with 7 bases separating them. This CDR3 is built from 13 residues. Germline lookup yields CDR1 MGHRA and CDR2 YSYEKL. CDR3 region: CASSQELTYGYTF. CDR3 coding DNA: TGCGCCAGCAGCCAAGAACTGACTTATGGCTACACCTTC.

This clonotype was found a few times. The V gene is TRBV10-1, the J gene TRBJ2-1; tentatively, D is TRBD1 or TRBD2 (5 bases each). The CDR3 consists of 13 residues. The germline CDR1 and CDR2 sequences are WNHNN and SYGVQD (reference sequence). The V gene lost 9 bases and the J gene lost 7 bases, with 16 bases spanning the gap. The DNA of the CDR3 is TGCGCCAGTTCTACTGGGACGGTAAATGAGCAGTTCTTC. It specifies CASSTGTVNEQFF.

A few counts support this clonotype. V and J are TRBV11-2 and TRBJ2-5, with D possibly being TRBD2 (6 bases). CDR1 SGHAT and CDR2 FQNNGV come from the germline V gene. The V end was cut by 5 bases, the J end by 2 bases, with 15 bases between. CDR3 length equals 15 residues. This CDR3 reads CASSIGGASQETQYF. CDR3 DNA: TGTGCCAGCAGCATAGGCGGGGCGAGTCAAGAGACCCAGTACTTC.

This clonotype appeared a few times. The J gene is TRBJ2-3, the V gene TRBV7-3; possible D gene TRBD1, 6 bases. This CDR3 spans 14 amino acids. V lost 5 bases, J lost 7 bases, and 16 bases lay in between. Per the germline V gene, CDR1 is SGHTA and CDR2 is FQGTGA. As DNA, the CDR3 is TGTGCCAGCAGCCCCCTGGGCAGGGGTAATACGCAGTATTTT. Encoded protein: CASSPLGRGNTQYF.

CDR3 nucleotides: TGTGCCAGCAGCCTATTCGGACAGGAAGAGACCCAGTACTTC. Protein sequence: CASSLFGQEETQYF. The chain employs TRBV4-2 and TRBJ2-5; 7 bases agree with TRBD1. The CDR3 sequence is 14 residues long. CDR1 is LGHNA and CDR2 is YNFKEQ in the germline V gene. The V segment lost 4 bases and the J segment 3 bases; nucleotides outside the gene matches: 5.

This clonotype appeared a few times. The V gene is TRBV3-1, the J gene TRBJ1-2, with no clear D. Between the trimmed V and J ends, which lost 2 bases and 0 bases, there was a span of 10 bases. This CDR3 has 15 residues. Germline V lookup: CDR1 LGHDT, CDR2 YNNKEL (reference sequence). CDR3 region: CASSQRAAANYGYTF. In DNA form, the CDR3 reads TGTGCCAGCAGCCAAAGAGCGGCTGCTAACTATGGCTACACCTTC.

V is TRBV18 and J is TRBJ2-1, with a weak D call TRBD2 (5 bases). With 2 bases removed from V and 1 base from J, the gap between germline ends came to 15 bases. In germline, CDR1 is KGHSH, CDR2 LQKENI. This CDR3 region has 17 residues. The CDR3 protein is CASSPWALAFSYNEQFF. CDR3 DNA sequence: TGTGCCAGCTCACCATGGGCCCTAGCTTTTTCCTACAATGAGCAGTTCTTC.

This clonotype was recorded many times. The V and J genes are TRBV5-6 and TRBJ2-5, with D tentatively TRBD1 (5 bases). Trimming cost V 3 bases and J 2 bases, with 8 bases left between them. Germline loops: CDR1 SGHDT, CDR2 YYEEEE. The CDR3 extends over 13 amino acids. Here the CDR3 DNA reads TGTGCCAGCAGCTCAGGACATCAAGAGACCCAGTACTTC. Protein product: CASSSGHQETQYF. The full variable domain, in which reference TRBV5-6 and TRBJ2-5 provide the parts outside the CDR3, is DAGVTQSPTHLIKTRGQQVTLRCSPKSGHDTVSWYQQALGQGPQFIFQYYEEEERQRGNFPDRFSGHQFPNYSSELNVNALLLGDSALYLCASSSGHQETQYFGPGTRLLVL.

This clonotype was seen more than once but under ten times. The rearrangement joins TRBV29-1 to TRBJ2-2; 8 bases fit TRBD1. This CDR3 spans 13 amino acids. Germline V gives CDR1 SQVTM, CDR2 ANQGSEA. Trimming removed 7 bases from V and 3 bases from J; junction bases left unmatched: 4. Written as DNA, the CDR3 is TGCAGCGCGGACAGGGCTGACACCGGGGAGCTGTTTTTT. Its translation is CSADRADTGELFF.

The rearrangement joins TRBV4-1 to TRBJ1-4, with a weak D call TRBD1 (5 bases). Looked up from germline, CDR1 is MGHRA and CDR2 is YSYEKL. This CDR3 has 16 residues. Trimming took off 3 bases at V and 12 bases at J, with 23 bases between the two ends. The CDR3 reads CASSHLERGPRGQLFF. The CDR3 region has the DNA TGCGCCAGCAGCCACTTAGAGAGGGGTCCGAGAGGACAACTGTTTTTT.

This clonotype occurred a few times. This CDR3 reads CATSGIGQGARGDTQYF. The DNA for the CDR3 is TGTGCCACCTCCGGAATTGGACAGGGGGCCCGAGGAGATACGCAGTATTTT. This chain uses TRBV18 with TRBJ2-3; 11 nucleotides line up with TRBD1. There are 17 residues in the CDR3. The V and J ends lost 10 bases and 5 bases, in that order; junction bases with no gene match: 17. Germline loops: CDR1 KGHSH, CDR2 LQKENI.

This clonotype was detected only once. This chain links TRBV11-3 with TRBJ2-7, with D unresolved. Between the trimmed V and J ends, which lost 1 base and 6 bases, there was a span of 10 bases. The germline gives CDR1 SGHNT, CDR2 YENEEA. The CDR3 is made up of 13 amino acids. CDR3 sequence: CASSLAQFGEQYF. CDR3 coding DNA: TGTGCCAGCAGCTTAGCACAGTTTGGCGAGCAGTACTTC. Based on the CDR3 plus reference TRBV11-3 and TRBJ2-7, the full variable domain is EAGVVQSPRYKIIEKKQPVAFWCNPISGHNTLYWYLQNLGQGPELLIRYENEEAVDDSQLPKDRFSAERLKGVDSTLKIQPAELGDSAVYLCASSLAQFGEQYFGPGTRLTVT.

This clonotype has more than one count but fewer than ten. The rearrangement joins TRBV7-6 to TRBJ1-1; TRBD1 aligns across 7 bases. With V trimmed by 5 bases and J by 0 bases, 6 bases remained unmatched. This CDR3 has 15 residues. CDR1 and CDR2 from the germline V gene are SGHVS and FNYEAQ. CDR3 sequence reads: CASSKGANMNTEAFF. CDR3 DNA sequence: TGTGCCAGCAGCAAGGGGGCGAACATGAACACTGAAGCTTTCTTT.

The V and J genes are TRBV7-2 and TRBJ1-1; 7 bases line up with TRBD1. Germline V gene data show CDR1 as SGHTA and CDR2 as FQGNSA. This CDR3 comprises 15 residues. The V and J ends lost 5 bases and 0 bases, in that order; junction bases with no gene match: 6. The CDR3 loop is CASSPSQGVNTEAFF. The DNA for the CDR3 is TGTGCCAGCAGCCCCAGTCAGGGGGTGAACACTGAAGCTTTCTTT. Supplemented by reference TRBV7-2 and TRBJ1-1, the full variable domain reads GAGVSQSPSNKVTEKGKDVELRCDPISGHTALYWYRQSLGQGLEFLIYFQGNSAPDKSGLPSDRFSAERTGGSVSTLTIQRTQQEDSAVYLCASSPSQGVNTEAFFGQGTRLTVV.

This sequence joins TRBV7-2 and TRBJ2-5, with D perhaps TRBD2 (7 bases). CDR3 length: 15 amino acids. Germline V gene data show CDR1 as SGHTA and CDR2 as FQGNSA. The germline V and J ends were trimmed by 1 base and 0 bases, with 9 bases remaining between them. The DNA of the CDR3 is TGTGCCAGCAGCTTAGGGCGGGGGCACCAAGAGACCCAGTACTTC. Translating it yields CASSLGRGHQETQYF.

The rearrangement joins TRBV18 to TRBJ1-1, with D tentatively TRBD1 (5 bases). Germline V gene lookup returns CDR1 KGHSH and CDR2 LQKENI. CDR3 size: 13 residues. V lost 6 bases to trimming and J lost 4 bases, with 12 bases between them. This chain's CDR3 is CASSRPGGTEAFF. In DNA, the CDR3 is TGTGCCAGCTCCCGGCCGGGGGGCACTGAAGCTTTCTTT.

This clonotype was seen a handful of times. The V call is TRBV11-2, the J call TRBJ1-1; 11 positions match TRBD1. The junction had 8 bases not matched to a gene; V was cut back by 1 base and J by 4 bases. The V gene's germline CDR1 is SGHAT and CDR2 FQNNGV. The CDR3 contains 17 residues. The CDR3 loop reads CASSLGLWDRGSTEAFF. For the CDR3, the DNA is TGTGCCAGCAGCTTAGGATTGTGGGACAGGGGGTCCACTGAAGCTTTCTTT.

This clonotype has ten or more counts. The chain recombines TRBV5-1 with TRBJ2-3; weak D call: TRBD2 (6 bases). Germline CDR1 and CDR2: SGHRS and YFSETQ. Trimming took 3 bases from V and 0 from J, leaving 8 bases between them. This CDR3 is 14 amino acids long. The CDR3 reads CASSSGESTDTQYF. As DNA, the CDR3 is TGCGCCAGCAGCTCGGGGGAAAGCACAGATACGCAGTATTTT.